Included here is one T cell receptor beta chain sequence, with context. This clone was detected only a few times. No antigen is known for it. There are no base qualities to consult, and no much larger clone falls within one base. The trial excluded patients who had a history of autoimmune disease or who were on systemic immunosuppression. In every dose cohort, peripheral blood was drawn for TCR sequencing at baseline, cycle 4 day 1, and cycle 7 day 1. The samples were taken from a phase I, first-in-human, multicenter, open-label dose-escalation trial of ivuxolimab. The trial enrolled adults with locally advanced or metastatic head and neck squamous cell, hepatocellular, melanoma or renal cell carcinoma. CD4+ and CD8+ T cells were sorted separately from peripheral blood before TCR sequencing. Including cysteine and phenylalanine, the CDR3 has 14 amino acids. The only DNA kept is the CDR3, 42 bases in frame from the first base. Taken from the germline V gene (reference sequence), the CDR1 and CDR2 loops are SEHNR and FQNEAQ. Trimming takes 5 bases from V and 3 bases from J, and the germline ends sit 14 bases apart.

Genomic DNA was isolated from the sorted cells so that the TCRbeta CDR3 region could be sequenced. The immunoSEQ Assay was used for sequencing of TCRbeta CDR3 regions. TCRdb limited this immuneACCESS table to in-frame rearrangements with V and J called. A share of clones is missing; checked studies link under half to unresolved V genes, and the rest is unexplained. For this sample there are tens of thousands of clones; 84% appear just once. About 2% of the sample goes to the ten largest clones. The data were taken from a study of OX40 agonist ivuxolimab in advanced cancers. Broadly, across the study: Ivuxolimab, which targeted the costimulatory receptor OX40 (CD134), was an agonistic, fully human IgG2 monoclonal antibody. Intravenous ivuxolimab was administered to patients every 2 weeks at six dose levels: 0.01, 0.1, 0.3, 1.5, 3 and 10 mg/kg. Of the approximately 50 patients in dose escalation, about 20 had hepatocellular carcinoma, some 15 had melanoma, 9 had renal cell carcinoma and 9 had head and neck cancer. In the dose-escalation cohort, more than 80% of patients were male, and the mean age was approximately 60 years with a range of roughly 20 to 85. Prior anti-PD-1, anti-PD-L1 or anti-CTLA-4 therapy was permitted, and approximately 42% of dose-escalation patients had received checkpoint inhibitors. Partial responses were achieved by three dose-escalation patients, of whom one had hepatocellular carcinoma and two had cutaneous melanoma. The purpose of peripheral TCRbeta sequencing was to test whether ivuxolimab changed TCR sequence diversity and led to clonal T-cell expansion. The paper covers the monotherapy dose-escalation part of the phase I ivuxolimab trial, which included N of about 50 patients.

Paper-wide results and their limitations: In the 0.1-3.0 mg/kg groups, partial responders were among the patients with the lowest normalized peripheral clonal expansion, particularly in CD8+ T cells. Low levels of normalized T-cell clonal expansion were also shown by some nonresponding patients. At doses from 0.1 to 3.0 mg/kg, clonal expansion was seen in both CD4+ and CD8+ blood T cells between baseline and week 6. Which antigens the clonally expanded peripheral T cells were specific for was not determined. After ivuxolimab, CD8+ T cells had more expanded clones than CD4+ T cells on average.

Sequenced material: CD4+ or CD8+ T cells sorted from blood, taken in a trial of the OX40 agonist ivuxolimab. The TCR originated in an adult with an advanced solid tumor such as melanoma, head and neck, liver or kidney cancer. The chain employs TRBV7-9 and TRBJ2-7; tentative D gene TRBD1, with 6 bases matching. The nucleotide sequence is given as TGTGCCAGCAGCGTCCCGGGACAACTCTACGAGCAGTACTTC. The translation is CASSVPGQLYEQYF.